This T cell receptor beta chain was obtained from a study of Tregs in tolerant kidney transplant recipients. Findings and caveats of the study: The most relevant donor-specific Treg TCRbeta repertoire apparently came from expansion with activated donor B cells. Changing PCR primers prevented nucleotide comparison between some patients' samples.

On this clone: Its specificity is not known. At one boundary the junction diverges from the germline segment, which might be a read error. Read coverage stops 3 residues before the CDR3 terminus; the germline J gene supplies the remainder.

Libraries were prepared by immunoSEQ multiplex PCR; TCRdb keeps only in-frame clonotypes and omits some of them. Its table records 15,000 or so clones. The CDR3 consists of 15 residues. CDR1 is SEHNR and CDR2 is FQNEAQ in the germline V gene (reference sequence). Recipients received nonmyeloablative bone marrow transplants from related graft donors, with transient mixed chimerism. The chain is built from TRBV7-9 and TRBJ2-7, with D tentatively TRBD1 (5 bases). This specimen consisted of CD8+ T cells from blood (PBMCs), obtained 6 months after the transplant. The sequence was obtained from a human patient who received a combined kidney and bone marrow transplant. Some T cells may have come from the graft donor. The CDR3 DNA, read in part, is TGTTCCAGCAGCTTAGATAAAGGGGCCTACTACGAG. It is translated as CSSSLDKGAYYE. The complete CDR3 sequence is CSSSLDKGAYYEQYF.